Presented here are 30 T cell receptor beta chains from one specimen sequenced in a study of blood T cell repertoires in COVID-19. The protocol was immunoSEQ multiplex PCR, while the TCRdb copy is restricted to in-frame clones and leaves out a portion. Altogether about 250,000 clones are present, about 91% being singletons, with the ten largest covering 2% to 3%. The sample comprised PBMCs or T cells enriched from blood (not recorded which). These receptors were obtained from a woman aged 25 to 39 with acute COVID-19.

V and J are TRBV9 and TRBJ2-2; tentatively, D is TRBD1 (5 bases). V lost 0 bases, J lost 4 bases, and 10 bases lay in between. The CDR3 consists of 15 residues. The germline V gene encodes CDR1 SGDLS and CDR2 YYNGEE. CDR3 nucleotides: TGTGCCAGCAGCGTAGATCCAGGGCGCACCGGGGAGCTGTTTTTT. Its protein is CASSVDPGRTGELFF. Full variable domain (remainder filled in from reference TRBV9 and TRBJ2-2): DSGVTQTPKHLITATGQRVTLRCSPRSGDLSVYWYQQSLDQGLQFLIQYYNGEERAKGNILERFSAQQFPDLHSELNLSSLELGDSALYFCASSVDPGRTGELFFGEGSRLTVL.

This clone was counted a single time. The rearrangement links TRBV6-5 to TRBJ2-7; unclear D gene. This CDR3 has 14 residues. CDR1 is MNHEY and CDR2 is SVGAGI in the germline V gene. Trimming took 6 bases from V and 0 from J, leaving 12 bases between them. In DNA, the CDR3 is TGTGCCAGCAGGGATGACATTTCCTCCTACGAGCAGTACTTC. Translated: CASRDDISSYEQYF.

The V and J genes are TRBV25-1 and TRBJ1-2; TRBD1 might be the D (6 bases). V was clipped by 3 bases and J by 7 bases, with 12 bases between them. Germline-derived CDR1 and CDR2 are MGHDK and SYGVNS. The CDR3 loop spans 13 amino acids. CDR3 sequence reads: CASSEVGAFGYTF. For the CDR3, the DNA is TGTGCCAGCAGTGAGGTGGGGGCTTTTGGCTACACCTTC.

The rearrangement links TRBV19 to TRBJ2-7; 9 bases fit TRBD1. The CDR3 runs to 15 residues. The J segment lost 5 bases and the V segment lost 10 bases, leaving 15 bases of the junction unmatched. Per the germline V gene, CDR1 is LNHDA and CDR2 is SQIVND (reference sequence). CDR3 DNA sequence: TGTGCCACCCAAGGTGGGACAGGGCCTGGGGACGAGCAGTACTTC. Protein: CATQGGTGPGDEQYF.

This sequence joins TRBV7-2 and TRBJ1-3, with a weak D call TRBD1 (5 bases). This CDR3 region has 14 residues. Germline values: CDR1 SGHTA, CDR2 FQGNSA. V gave up 1 base and J gave up 4 bases, with 8 bases separating them. In DNA, the CDR3 is TGTGCCAGCAGCTTAGACAGGCGCGGAAACACCATATATTTT. This translates into CASSLDRRGNTIYF.

The V and J genes are TRBV5-1 and TRBJ2-7, with D uncertain. Per germline, CDR1 SGHRS and CDR2 YFSETQ. This CDR3 has 14 residues. V gave up 0 bases and J gave up 3 bases, with 10 bases separating them. The CDR3 bases are TGCGCCAGCAGCTTGGGGGCCAGAAACTACGAGCAGTACTTC. This encodes CASSLGARNYEQYF.

This chain connects TRBV6-5 to TRBJ1-3, with a tentative D call TRBD1 (5 bases). The germline CDR1 and CDR2 sequences are MNHEY and SVGAGI. The CDR3 loop spans 15 amino acids. V lost 8 bases and J lost 0, with 14 bases in between. The CDR3 sequence is CASGQGLLSGNTIYF. CDR3 nucleotides: TGTGCCAGCGGCCAGGGACTCCTCTCTGGAAACACCATATATTTT.

CDR3 sequence (DNA): TGTGCCAGTACTCCCGAGGGCCGAAACACTGAAGCTTTCTTT. This encodes CASTPEGRNTEAFF. The chain carries TRBV19 and TRBJ1-1; D is ambiguous. V lost 7 bases, J lost 2 bases, and 14 bases lay in between. The CDR3 consists of 14 residues. CDR1 LNHDA and CDR2 SQIVND come from the germline V gene (reference sequence).

The DNA of the CDR3 is TGCAGTGCTAGTGACAAACTCGGAGAGACCCAGTACTTC. Amino acid sequence: CSASDKLGETQYF. This chain links TRBV20-1 with TRBJ2-5; D unclear. The germline V gene has CDR1 DFQATT and CDR2 SNEGSKA (reference sequence). The CDR3 totals 13 residues. Trimming left V 3 bases short and J 4 bases short, with 12 bases between.

The V gene is TRBV5-1, the J gene TRBJ2-3; TRBD2 agrees at 7 bases. CDR3 size: 16 residues. Germline loops: CDR1 SGHRS, CDR2 YFSETQ. V gave up 0 bases and J gave up 4 bases; unmatched junction bases: 8. CDR3 in amino acids: CASSLVGASGADTQYF. The CDR3 DNA is TGCGCCAGCAGCTTGGTCGGAGCTAGCGGTGCAGATACGCAGTATTTT. The whole variable domain, remainder taken from reference TRBV5-1 and TRBJ2-3, is KAGVTQTPRYLIKTRGQQVTLSCSPISGHRSVSWYQQTPGQGLQFLFEYFSETQRNKGNFPGRFSGRQFSNSRSEMNVSTLELGDSALYLCASSLVGASGADTQYFGPGTRLTVL.

This clone was seen just once. The chain has TRBV7-9 and TRBJ2-3, with unresolved D. The germline V and J ends were trimmed by 3 bases and 2 bases, with 9 bases remaining between them. The CDR3 totals 14 residues. CDR1 is SEHNR, CDR2 FQNEAQ, per germline (reference sequence). The CDR3 loop reads CASSFSVPTDTQYF. The CDR3, as DNA: TGTGCCAGCAGCTTCAGTGTGCCCACAGATACGCAGTATTTT.

The V and J genes are TRBV7-2 and TRBJ2-3; 7 bases agree with TRBD1. Germline loops: CDR1 SGHTA, CDR2 FQGNSA. Unmatched junction bases numbered 11, after V lost 5 bases and J lost 3 bases. This CDR3 region has 16 residues. The CDR3 loop reads CASSTQGDRPTDTQYF. CDR3 nucleotides: TGTGCCAGCAGCACCCAGGGGGACAGACCAACAGATACGCAGTATTTT.

The CDR3 DNA sequence: TGTGCCAGCAGCCGGAGGGGCTCCTACGAGCAGTACTTC. Protein product: CASSRRGSYEQYF. The chain carries TRBV6-6 and TRBJ2-7; possibly TRBD2 for D (6 bases). The CDR3 sequence is 13 residues long. V gave up 6 bases and J gave up 0 bases, with 9 bases separating them. Looked up from germline, CDR1 is MNHNY and CDR2 is SVGAGI (reference sequence).

This clone occurred once. The chain combines TRBV5-1 with TRBJ2-2; D perhaps matches TRBD1 (6 bases). Germline V gene data show CDR1 as SGHRS and CDR2 as YFSETQ. V gave up 5 bases and J gave up 1 base, with 12 bases separating them. The CDR3 loop spans 15 amino acids. The CDR3 protein is CASRTGFQNTGELFF. The CDR3 DNA reads as TGCGCCAGCAGGACAGGATTCCAGAACACCGGGGAGCTGTTTTTT.

The chain links TRBV27 to TRBJ1-5, with 9 nucleotides matching TRBD1. Germline V gene lookup returns CDR1 MNHEY and CDR2 SMNVEV (reference sequence). J lost 4 bases, V lost 5 bases, and 3 bases had no gene match. The CDR3 spans 14 residues. For the CDR3, the DNA is TGTGCCAGCAGTATCGGACAGGGGAATCAGCCCCAGCATTTT. Its translation is CASSIGQGNQPQHF.

The chain links TRBV7-8 to TRBJ1-1; D is perhaps TRBD1 (5 bases). CDR1 SGHVS and CDR2 FQNEAQ come from the germline V gene. CDR3 length: 11 residues. Trimming took 4 bases from V and 11 from J, leaving 11 bases between them. The CDR3 nucleotides read TGTGCCAGCAGCTCAGGGACTGCTGCTTTCTTT. It translates to CASSSGTAAFF.

This rearrangement joins TRBV27 to TRBJ1-4; weak D call: TRBD1 (5 bases). Looked up from germline, CDR1 is MNHEY and CDR2 is SMNVEV (reference sequence). The CDR3 runs to 13 residues. Trimming took 7 bases from V and 4 from J, leaving 10 bases between them. CDR3 nucleotide sequence: TGTGCCAGCACCGGGGGATATAATGAAAAACTGTTTTTT. Amino acids: CASTGGYNEKLFF.

This sequence joins TRBV7-6 and TRBJ1-6; 10 nucleotides match TRBD1. CDR1 and CDR2 (germline): SGHVS, FNYEAQ. The CDR3 runs to 17 residues. The V gene end was trimmed by 1 base and the J gene end by 7 bases; junction bases not matched to a gene: 7. The CDR3 region is CASSLGGDRGLNSPLHF. The CDR3 bases are TGTGCCAGCAGCTTAGGGGGGGACAGGGGTTTGAATTCACCCCTCCACTTT.

This clone appeared once. The genes are TRBV30 and TRBJ1-2, with D tentatively TRBD1 (6 bases). Trimming removed 1 base at V and 2 bases at J, with 14 bases between. The CDR3 loop spans 15 amino acids. CDR1 is GTSNPN, CDR2 SVGIG, per germline (reference sequence). In DNA, the CDR3 is TGTGCCTGGAGTGACCGAAGGACAGCAAACTATGGCTACACCTTC. The encoded protein is CAWSDRRTANYGYTF.

The V and J genes are TRBV7-6 and TRBJ2-7, with a tentative D call TRBD2 (6 bases). The length of the CDR3 is 15 residues. From germline, CDR1 is SGHVS and CDR2 FNYEAQ. Trimming shortened V by 0 bases and J by 6 bases, and 15 bases separated the two germline ends. CDR3 nucleotides: TGTGCCAGCAGCTTAGCGTCGGGGGTGGAGGGCGAGCAGTACTTC. It is translated as CASSLASGVEGEQYF.

This chain links TRBV9 with TRBJ2-5; 7 bases are a match to TRBD1. The length of the CDR3 is 14 residues. After removal of 4 bases from V and 0 bases from J, the junction contained 3 bases not matched to a gene. CDR1 is SGDLS, CDR2 YYNGEE, per germline. CDR3 amino acids: CASSLGQHQETQYF. CDR3 nucleotide sequence: TGTGCCAGCAGCTTGGGACAGCACCAAGAGACCCAGTACTTC.

The chain recombines TRBV10-3 with TRBJ1-1; 8 bases line up with TRBD1. Germline lookup yields CDR1 ENHRY and CDR2 SYGVKD. This CDR3 has 13 residues. J gave up 4 bases and V 8 bases, and 6 bases lay outside the gene matches. CDR3 nucleotide sequence: TGTGCCATCTATTCAGGGGGCGTCACTGAAGCTTTCTTT. It yields the protein CAIYSGGVTEAFF.

This clone was seen more than once but under ten times. DNA of the CDR3: TGTGCCACAAAACAGGGGGCAGGAGACTATGGCTACACCTTC. Protein sequence: CATKQGAGDYGYTF. This sequence joins TRBV10-3 and TRBJ1-2, with 9 positions matching TRBD1. The CDR3 covers 14 residues. Germline CDR1 ENHRY, CDR2 SYGVKD. Unmatched junction bases numbered 9, after V lost 10 bases and J lost 3 bases.

Concerning this clone: The sample contains more than one DNA sequence encoding this CDR3. The chain employs TRBV19 and TRBJ1-1; weak D call: TRBD1 (6 bases). Trimming removed 4 bases at V and 0 bases at J, with 12 bases between. CDR3 length: 15 amino acids. CDR1 is LNHDA and CDR2 is SQIVND in the germline V gene (reference sequence). CDR3 loop: CASSTPDSLNTEAFF. For the CDR3, the DNA is TGTGCCAGTAGTACCCCGGACAGTTTGAACACTGAAGCTTTCTTT.

V gene TRBV5-1 combines with J gene TRBJ2-7; TRBD1 might be the D (5 bases). Trimming left V 0 bases short and J 2 bases short, with 15 bases between. Germline lookup yields CDR1 SGHRS and CDR2 YFSETQ. The CDR3 length is 16 residues. CDR3 loop: CASSLVPSTGTYEQYF. The CDR3, as DNA: TGCGCCAGCAGCTTGGTCCCCTCAACAGGAACCTACGAGCAGTACTTC. The whole variable domain, filled in from reference TRBV5-1 and TRBJ2-7, reads KAGVTQTPRYLIKTRGQQVTLSCSPISGHRSVSWYQQTPGQGLQFLFEYFSETQRNKGNFPGRFSGRQFSNSRSEMNVSTLELGDSALYLCASSLVPSTGTYEQYFGPGTRLTVT.

J is TRBJ1-2 and V is TRBV29-1; 7 bases are a match to TRBD1. The J segment lost 4 bases and the V segment lost 4 bases, leaving 6 bases of the junction unmatched. Per germline, CDR1 SQVTM and CDR2 ANQGSEA. The CDR3 has 13 residues. The CDR3 region is CSVVAGGIYGYTF. CDR3 in DNA: TGCAGCGTTGTGGCAGGGGGAATCTATGGCTACACCTTC.

The chain uses TRBV5-8 and TRBJ1-5; D may be TRBD1 (5 bases). In germline, CDR1 is SGHTS, CDR2 YDEGEE. Trimming took 3 bases from V and 2 from J, leaving 9 bases between them. The CDR3 loop spans 14 amino acids. This CDR3 is CASSWRGGNQPQHF. The CDR3 DNA reads as TGTGCCAGCAGCTGGAGGGGAGGCAATCAGCCCCAGCATTTT.

The chain couples TRBV6-2 or TRBV6-3 to TRBJ1-4; possible D gene TRBD1, 6 bases. This CDR3 region has 14 residues. Trimming stripped 5 bases from V and 5 bases from J, with 12 bases between. Germline CDR1 is MNHEY and CDR2 is SVGEGT. This CDR3 reads CASSPWGTNEKLFF. Here the CDR3 DNA reads TGTGCCAGCAGTCCGTGGGGGACAAATGAAAAACTGTTTTTT.

The chain employs TRBV5-1 and TRBJ1-6; D remains ambiguous. This CDR3 region has 17 residues. Per the germline V gene, CDR1 is SGHRS and CDR2 is YFSETQ. Deletions cut 0 bases from V and 0 bases from J, with 10 bases between. The CDR3 spells CASSLGPEGSYNSPLHF. The CDR3 DNA sequence: TGCGCCAGCAGCTTGGGGCCGGAGGGCTCCTATAATTCACCCCTCCACTTT.

V gene TRBV29-1 combines with J gene TRBJ1-2, with D hard to call. V dropped 3 bases and J dropped 3 bases, with 11 bases sitting between them. Per germline, CDR1 SQVTM and CDR2 ANQGSEA. The CDR3 totals 13 residues. This CDR3 is CSVDVALDYGYTF. The CDR3 DNA reads as TGCAGCGTTGATGTGGCCCTGGACTATGGCTACACCTTC. Filled out from reference TRBV29-1 and TRBJ1-2, the complete variable domain reads SAVISQKPSRDICQRGTSLTIQCQVDSQVTMMFWYRQQPGQSLTLIATANQGSEATYESGFVIDKFPISRPNLTFSTLTVSNMSPEDSSIYLCSVDVALDYGYTFGSGTRLTVV.